The TCR beta chain under discussion was sequenced for a study of shared clonotypes between healthy human individuals. Study outcomes and limitations: Donor clonotype sharing was expected to depend on sequencing depth. Only blood underwent sampling, and tissue repertoires likely differ.

This clone occurred a few times. Its antigen is currently unknown. Samples underwent the assay at deep level. Each cell subset's genomic DNA was divided evenly among several immunoSEQ plates. Here immunoSEQ multiplex PCR was the method, and the copy in TCRdb shows in-frame clones only, minus some. Among roughly 490,000 clones listed, 70% to 80% were seen once. Source material: PBMCs. This receptor was taken from a woman aged 40 to 55 in good health. Some clones in this sample may be carry-over from other donors' samples.

DNA for the CDR3: TGTGCCAGCAGCTCACAGATGAACACTGAAGCTTTCTTT. The encoded protein is CASSSQMNTEAFF. This chain joins TRBV11-3 and TRBJ1-1, with D unresolved. V was shortened by 4 bases and J by 0 bases, with 6 bases between the two germline ends. There are 13 residues in the CDR3. Germline V gives CDR1 SGHNT, CDR2 YENEEA.